The entry below gives a single T cell receptor (beta chain) sequence along with its context. The antigen is not known. The entry originates in a study of immune evolution from preneoplasia to lung adenocarcinoma. The study's findings and limits: Normal lung had highest clonality; later lesions appeared denser, more diverse. Top clone frequencies peaked in normal lung, apparently declining through invasive adenocarcinoma.

Trimming removed 3 bases at V and 8 bases at J, with 16 bases between. Germline V gene lookup returns CDR1 MRHNA and CDR2 SNTAGT. The CDR3 spans 14 residues. Profiling relied on immunoSEQ multiplex PCR, and the TCRdb table lists in-frame clones only, not all of them. The table lists approximately 5,000 clones, about 80% of them singletons. Resections took place in Japan or China from about 2014 to 2017. The receptor's source is a person aged 50-75 years with lung adenocarcinoma. Sequencing used FFPE normal lung tissue adjacent to the tumor. The chain combines TRBV6-4 with TRBJ1-2; D is perhaps TRBD1 (6 bases). This CDR3 is CASSDRGEGGGYTF. The CDR3 DNA sequence: TGTGCCAGCAGTGATCGGGGAGAAGGGGGAGGCTACACCTTC.